The T cell receptor beta chain under discussion was sequenced for a study of cytomegalovirus exposure and HLA in healthy donors. Notes on the study in general: Both high specificity and high sensitivity reportedly marked the classifier's diagnosis of cytomegalovirus status. One later analysis, an examination of the 120 or so validation repertoires, found that first-cohort TCR clusters tended to co-occur in them.

As to this clone: Its antigen is not known.

Some clones are missing from TCRdb's copy, which holds only in-frame ones; the method was immunoSEQ multiplex PCR. The data contain about 200,000 clones, 81% of them singletons. Trimming cost V 5 bases and J 3 bases, with 11 bases left between them. The CDR3 loop spans 14 amino acids. CDR1 is LNHDA and CDR2 is SQIVND in the germline V gene (reference sequence). This receptor was obtained from a woman in her 30s in good health and CMV-seronegative. The sequenced material came from PBMCs. The V gene is TRBV19, the J gene TRBJ1-5; perhaps TRBD1 as D (6 bases). The CDR3 here is CASSLRQANQPQHF. The CDR3 coding sequence is TGTGCCAGTAGTCTGCGACAGGCCAATCAGCCCCAGCATTTT.